These 7 T cell receptor beta chains share one sample of origin, sequenced in a study of CD8 T cells in ankylosing spondylitis. TCRdb re-analysed the 5' RACE reads in MiXCR, keeping a single row per CDR3 protein. This table holds roughly 130,000 distinct CDR3 sequences, 7% found once. The source material was blood, either unsorted or a sorted T cell fraction (not recorded which). Receptors were obtained from a male donor with ankylosing spondylitis or in good health (not recorded which).

This clonotype came up many times. V gene TRBV20-1 combines with J gene TRBJ2-7, with D maybe TRBD1 (6 bases). CDR1 is DFQATT, CDR2 SNEGSKA, per germline (reference sequence). Trimming stripped 7 bases from V and 5 bases from J, with 12 bases between. CDR3 length equals 11 residues. The CDR3 region has the DNA TGCAGTGTCTCACAGGGTGACGAGCAGTACTTC. This translates into CSVSQGDEQYF.

This clonotype occurred many times. The chain recombines TRBV4-3 with TRBJ1-1; D is uncertain. CDR3 length equals 16 residues. The V gene's germline CDR1 is LGHNA and CDR2 YSLEER. The V end lost 1 base, the J end lost 1 base, and 13 bases lay between the germline ends. CDR3 protein: CASSQASFLRNTEAFF. In nucleotides, the CDR3 is TGCGCCAGCAGCCAAGCCTCTTTTCTTAGGAACACTGAAGCTTTCTTT.

This clonotype was seen many times. The V call is TRBV20-1, the J call TRBJ1-4; the D is unclear. V shed 5 bases and J shed 10 bases, with 8 bases lying between them. Germline loops: CDR1 DFQATT, CDR2 SNEGSKA (reference sequence). The length of the CDR3 is 10 residues. CDR3 nucleotide sequence: TGCAGTGCTGGTTTAGGAAAACTGTTTTTT. The encoded protein is CSAGLGKLFF.

This clonotype has only a few counts. The chain uses TRBV5-1 and TRBJ1-5, with a possible D match to TRBD1 (6 bases). There are 16 residues in the CDR3. From germline, CDR1 is SGHRS and CDR2 YFSETQ. V lost 0 bases and J 2 bases, leaving 12 bases between the germline ends. The CDR3 DNA reads as TGCGCCAGCAGCTTGGCCCCACAGGGAGGCAATCAGCCCCAGCATTTT. It yields the protein CASSLAPQGGNQPQHF.

J is TRBJ2-2 and V is TRBV11-1; a weak D match, TRBD2 (5 bases). V was trimmed by 1 base and J by 5 bases, leaving 17 bases between them. Germline V gives CDR1 SGHAT, CDR2 FQDESV (reference sequence). The CDR3 totals 17 residues. The CDR3 reads CASSLGVSGSGTGELFF. CDR3 bases: TGTGCCAGCAGCTTAGGTGTTTCGGGGTCAGGAACCGGGGAGCTGTTTTTT.

The chain carries TRBV5-1 and TRBJ2-7; 13 positions agree with TRBD2. The CDR3 is 16 amino acids. J was trimmed by 0 bases and V by 4 bases; bases with no gene match: 4. Germline V lookup: CDR1 SGHRS, CDR2 YFSETQ. The CDR3 sequence is CASSLGLAGDSYEQYF. CDR3 bases: TGCGCCAGCAGCCTAGGACTAGCGGGGGACTCCTACGAGCAGTACTTC.

This clonotype was counted ten times or more. The rearrangement uses TRBV9 and TRBJ2-7; D remains ambiguous. With 0 bases removed from V and 6 bases from J, the gap between germline ends came to 10 bases. Germline V lookup: CDR1 SGDLS, CDR2 YYNGEE. The CDR3 consists of 13 residues. The CDR3 region is CASSVVGSGEQYF. Written as DNA, the CDR3 is TGTGCCAGCAGCGTAGTAGGGTCTGGCGAGCAGTACTTC.